What follows are 17 T cell receptor beta chains derived from one specimen sequenced in a study of T-cell reconstitution after alpha-beta-depleted transplantation in children. Researchers prepared the TCRbeta library using unique molecular identifiers, the study reports. TCRdb passed the PCR reads through MiXCR, listing each CDR3 protein once. The sample consists of tens of thousands of distinct CDR3 sequences, around 5.9% of them appearing once. Sample: PBMCs, mostly from graft donor cells, taken 60 days after TCRalphabeta/CD19-depleted stem cell transplant. The receptors come from a female patient aged 2 to 10 who had a stem cell transplant for aplastic anemia, so the T cells may come from the graft donor.

At least ten counts were recorded for this clonotype. The chain couples TRBV7-6 to TRBJ2-2; 12 nucleotides line up with TRBD2. CDR3 size: 18 residues. V trimming: 6 bases; J trimming: 0 bases; junction bases outside the gene matches: 8. Germline values: CDR1 SGHVS, CDR2 FNYEAQ. CDR3 protein: CASRSGLAGTSNTGELFF. CDR3 sequence (DNA): TGTGCCAGCAGATCAGGACTAGCGGGAACTTCGAACACCGGGGAGCTGTTTTTT.

This clonotype has just a few counts. This rearrangement joins TRBV6-2 or TRBV6-3 to TRBJ2-1; D is tentatively TRBD1 or TRBD2 (8 bases each). CDR3 length: 15 residues. V dropped 8 bases and J dropped 1 base, with 15 bases sitting between them. Per germline, CDR1 MNHEY and CDR2 SVGEGT. The CDR3 reads CASYSGDRSYNEQFF. Here the CDR3 DNA reads TGTGCCAGCTATAGCGGGGACAGGTCCTACAATGAGCAGTTCTTC.

This clonotype was seen repeatedly, ten times or more. V is TRBV20-1 and J is TRBJ2-2; unclear D gene. V was shortened by 6 bases and J by 0 bases, with 11 bases between the two germline ends. Germline loops: CDR1 DFQATT, CDR2 SNEGSKA (reference sequence). This CDR3 spans 14 amino acids. CDR3 nucleotides: TGCAGTGCCAAAGGGCAGGCGAACACCGGGGAGCTGTTTTTT. Translation gives CSAKGQANTGELFF.

Ten or more counts support this clonotype. The chain joins TRBV30 to TRBJ1-2; TRBD1 might be the D (5 bases). The CDR3 totals 18 residues. Germline CDR1 is GTSNPN and CDR2 is SVGIG (reference sequence). Trimming left V 0 bases short and J 0 bases short, with 20 bases between. The CDR3 loop reads CAWSVFGPGRGSNYGYTF. DNA of the CDR3: TGTGCCTGGAGTGTATTCGGACCGGGTAGGGGTTCTAACTATGGCTACACCTTC.

This clonotype occurred many times. The CDR3 nucleotides read TGCAGTGCGAAAAGGGGACTAGTCCAAGAGACCCAGTACTTC. Its protein product is CSAKRGLVQETQYF. V is TRBV20-1 and J is TRBJ2-5; TRBD2 matches 8 bases. Trimming cost V 6 bases and J 1 base; bases outside gene matches: 7. The germline V gene has CDR1 DFQATT and CDR2 SNEGSKA (reference sequence). This CDR3 is 14 amino acids long.

This clonotype was observed a handful of times. The CDR3 DNA reads as TGTGCCAGCAGTGTTCTGGGTATGAACACTGAAGCTTTCTTT. Protein product: CASSVLGMNTEAFF. This chain links TRBV2 with TRBJ1-1, with D unclear. There are 14 residues in the CDR3. V lost 4 bases and J 0 bases, leaving 9 bases between the germline ends. Germline-derived CDR1 and CDR2 are SNHLY and FYNNEI.

At least ten counts were recorded for this clonotype. The chain joins TRBV5-1 to TRBJ2-7; no clear D. Trimming pared 2 bases from V and 2 bases from J, leaving 5 bases between. This CDR3 has 12 residues. Germline V gene lookup returns CDR1 SGHRS and CDR2 YFSETQ. The chain's CDR3 is CASSLQTYEQYF. As DNA, the CDR3 is TGCGCCAGCAGCTTACAAACCTACGAGCAGTACTTC.

This clonotype was observed a few times. The chain has TRBV25-1 and TRBJ2-3; TRBD2 is a possible D gene (6 bases). There are 15 residues in the CDR3. The V end was cut by 6 bases, the J end by 0 bases, with 13 bases between. Germline CDR1 MGHDK, CDR2 SYGVNS. The CDR3 loop is CASRPPGVSTDTQYF. DNA for the CDR3: TGTGCCAGCAGACCCCCGGGGGTTAGCACAGATACGCAGTATTTT.

This clonotype was observed many times. V and J are TRBV20-1 and TRBJ1-2, with D tentatively TRBD1 (5 bases). Germline CDR1 is DFQATT and CDR2 is SNEGSKA (reference sequence). The CDR3 is made up of 13 amino acids. The CDR3 protein is CSALRDGIYGYTF. The CDR3, as DNA: TGCAGCGCTTTGAGGGACGGAATCTATGGCTACACCTTC.

This clonotype was counted at least ten times. The chain uses TRBV4-1 and TRBJ2-2, with D perhaps given as TRBD1 or TRBD2 (5 bases each). CDR1 MGHRA and CDR2 YSYEKL come from the germline V gene. This CDR3 contains 16 residues. V was shortened by 4 bases and J by 6 bases, with 18 bases between the two germline ends. This CDR3 is CASSRHGTPRAGELFF. CDR3 DNA sequence: TGCGCCAGCAGCCGGCATGGGACCCCGAGGGCCGGGGAGCTGTTTTTT.

There are many counts of this clonotype. The chain uses TRBV3-1 and TRBJ2-3; 8 bases are shared with TRBD2. Germline CDR1 and CDR2: LGHDT and YNNKEL (reference sequence). V gave up 4 bases and J gave up 2 bases; unmatched junction bases: 5. The CDR3 runs 15 residues. The CDR3 sequence is CASSLPGGPTDTQYF. CDR3 nucleotide sequence: TGTGCCAGCAGCCTGCCGGGAGGGCCCACAGATACGCAGTATTTT.

There are many counts of this clonotype. The V call is TRBV5-1, the J call TRBJ2-1; D is uncertain. The CDR3 runs to 12 residues. Looked up from germline, CDR1 is SGHRS and CDR2 is YFSETQ. The V end lost 4 bases, the J end lost 3 bases, and 5 bases lay between the germline ends. This chain's CDR3 is CASSRDYNEQFF. The CDR3, as DNA: TGCGCCAGCAGCAGGGACTACAATGAGCAGTTCTTC. The entire variable domain, with the rest obtained from reference TRBV5-1 and TRBJ2-1, is as follows: KAGVTQTPRYLIKTRGQQVTLSCSPISGHRSVSWYQQTPGQGLQFLFEYFSETQRNKGNFPGRFSGRQFSNSRSEMNVSTLELGDSALYLCASSRDYNEQFFGPGTRLTVL.

This clonotype occurred many times. The chain combines TRBV12-3 or TRBV12-4 with TRBJ1-4, with D possibly matching TRBD1 (5 bases). Trimming removed 6 bases at V and 5 bases at J, with 13 bases between. The CDR3 loop spans 14 amino acids. Written as DNA, the CDR3 is TGTGCCAGCAGCCGTACAGGAAACAATGAAAAACTGTTTTTT. The encoded protein is CASSRTGNNEKLFF.

The chain links TRBV20-1 to TRBJ2-3; D might be TRBD1 (5 bases). Germline CDR1 is DFQATT and CDR2 is SNEGSKA (reference sequence). CDR3 length: 13 residues. The CDR3 coding sequence is TGCAGCTTCTGGGGCCTCCGGACAGATACGCAGTATTTT. Amino acids: CSFWGLRTDTQYF.

The chain combines TRBV4-1 with TRBJ1-4; TRBD1 agrees at 7 bases. CDR1 is MGHRA and CDR2 is YSYEKL in the germline V gene. V was pared by 0 bases and J by 10 bases, with 14 bases of the junction left unmatched. The CDR3 is made up of 17 amino acids. DNA of the CDR3: TGCGCCAGCAGCCAAGACGGCGGACAGGCTCACCTTCGAAAACTGTTTTTT. It encodes CASSQDGGQAHLRKLFF.

The chain has TRBV28 and TRBJ1-4, with D hard to call. The CDR3 extends over 15 amino acids. With 10 bases removed from V and 4 bases from J, the gap between germline ends came to 19 bases. Germline CDR1 and CDR2: MDHEN and SYDVKM. The CDR3 coding sequence is TGTGCCACCCTTACCCCGGGTTCTTTTAATGAAAAACTGTTTTTT. Its protein product is CATLTPGSFNEKLFF.

This clonotype showed up just a few times. The rearrangement joins TRBV2 to TRBJ2-6; D is undetermined. Germline loops: CDR1 SNHLY, CDR2 FYNNEI. This CDR3 spans 17 amino acids. Trimming removed 4 bases from V and 0 bases from J, with 13 bases in between. The CDR3 region has the DNA TGTGCCAGCAGTGTAGGTCCTATACTCTCTGGGGCCAACGTCCTGACTTTC. Protein product: CASSVGPILSGANVLTF.